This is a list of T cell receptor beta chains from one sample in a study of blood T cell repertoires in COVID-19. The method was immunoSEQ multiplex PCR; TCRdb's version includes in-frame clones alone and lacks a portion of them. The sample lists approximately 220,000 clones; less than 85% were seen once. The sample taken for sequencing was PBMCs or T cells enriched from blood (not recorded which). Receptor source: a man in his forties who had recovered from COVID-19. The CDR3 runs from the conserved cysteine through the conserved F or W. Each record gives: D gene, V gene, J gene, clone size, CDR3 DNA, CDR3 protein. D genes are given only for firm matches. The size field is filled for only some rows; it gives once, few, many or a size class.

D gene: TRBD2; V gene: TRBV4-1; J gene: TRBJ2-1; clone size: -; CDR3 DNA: TGCGCCAGCAGCCAAGGGTTAGCGGGAGACAATGAGCAGTTCTTC; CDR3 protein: CASSQGLAGDNEQFF
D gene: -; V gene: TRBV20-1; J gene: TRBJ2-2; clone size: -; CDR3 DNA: TGCAGTGCTAGTTACTACTCCCCCCCCGGGGAGCTGTTTTTT; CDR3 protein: CSASYYSPPGELFF
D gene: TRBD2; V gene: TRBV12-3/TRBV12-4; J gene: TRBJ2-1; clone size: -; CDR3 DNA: TGTGCCAGCAGTTTCCGGCGGGAGGGCCAGTTCTTC; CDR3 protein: CASSFRREGQFF
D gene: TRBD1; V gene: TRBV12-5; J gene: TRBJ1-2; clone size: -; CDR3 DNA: TGTGCTAGTGGTTTGGTATTGGGGCAGGGGGCGTTCAACTATGGCTACACCTTC; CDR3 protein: CASGLVLGQGAFNYGYTF
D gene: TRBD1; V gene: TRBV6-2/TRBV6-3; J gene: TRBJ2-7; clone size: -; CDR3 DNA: TGTGCCAGCAGTTACTCGGACAGGGCCACCTACGAGCAGTACTTC; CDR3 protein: CASSYSDRATYEQYF
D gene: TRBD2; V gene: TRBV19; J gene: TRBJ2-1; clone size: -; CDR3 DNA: TGTGCCAGTACCGAAACTAGCGGGAGTATCCACAATGAGCAGTTCTTC; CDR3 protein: CASTETSGSIHNEQFF
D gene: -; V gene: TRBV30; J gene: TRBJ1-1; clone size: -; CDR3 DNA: TGTGCCTGGAGTCGTAAGACAGTGAACACTGAAGCTTTCTTT; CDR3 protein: CAWSRKTVNTEAFF
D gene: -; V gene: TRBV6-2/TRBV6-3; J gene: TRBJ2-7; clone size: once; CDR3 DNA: TGTGCCAGCAGTTATGGGGGCTACCCGATGGGAGAGCAGTACTTC; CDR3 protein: CASSYGGYPMGEQYF
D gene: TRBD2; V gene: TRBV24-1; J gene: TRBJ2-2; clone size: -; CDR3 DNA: TGTGCCACCAGTGATGTTAGCGGGAGCACCGGGGAGCTGTTTTTT; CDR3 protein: CATSDVSGSTGELFF
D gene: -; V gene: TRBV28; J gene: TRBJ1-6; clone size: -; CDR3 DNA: TGTGCCAGCAGTAAAGGGGGCTCCTATAATTCACCCCTCCACTTT; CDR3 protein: CASSKGGSYNSPLHF
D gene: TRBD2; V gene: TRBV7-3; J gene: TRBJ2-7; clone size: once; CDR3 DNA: TGTGCCAGCAGCCTTTTGGGCGGGAGCTCTTACGAGCAGTACTTC; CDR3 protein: CASSLLGGSSYEQYF
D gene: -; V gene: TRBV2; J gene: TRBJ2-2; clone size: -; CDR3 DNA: TGTGCCAGCAAGGAGAATCCGAACACCGGGGAGCTGTTTTTT; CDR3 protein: CASKENPNTGELFF
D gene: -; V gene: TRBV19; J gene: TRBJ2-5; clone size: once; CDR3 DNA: TGTGCCAGTAGTATAGATCTCTCGGGGGGCGCCGAGACCCAGTACTTC; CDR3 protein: CASSIDLSGGAETQYF
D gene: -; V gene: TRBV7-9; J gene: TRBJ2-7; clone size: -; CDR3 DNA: TGTGCCAGCAGCTTAGTTGCACTAATAACGGAGGACGAGCAGTACTTC; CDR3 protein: CASSLVALITEDEQYF
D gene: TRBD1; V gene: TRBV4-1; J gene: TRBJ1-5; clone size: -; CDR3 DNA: TGCGCCAGCAGCGCACATCCCCTACAGGGGGGCAATCAGCCCCAGCATTTT; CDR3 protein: CASSAHPLQGGNQPQHF
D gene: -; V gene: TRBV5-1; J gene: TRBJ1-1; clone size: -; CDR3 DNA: TGCGCCAGCAGCTTGTCAGGGTTCACTGAAGCTTTCTTT; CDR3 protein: CASSLSGFTEAFF
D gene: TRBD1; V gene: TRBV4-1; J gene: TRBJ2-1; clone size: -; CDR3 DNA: TGCGCCAGCAGCCAAAGGGACAGGGACGAGCAGTTCTTC; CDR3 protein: CASSQRDRDEQFF
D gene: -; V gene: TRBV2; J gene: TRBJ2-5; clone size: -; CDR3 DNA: TGTGCCAGCATTCGGGACCAGGGGAGTATAGTAGGAAAGACCCAGTACTTC; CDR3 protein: CASIRDQGSIVGKTQYF
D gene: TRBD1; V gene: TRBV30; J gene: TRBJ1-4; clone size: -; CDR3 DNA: TGTGCCTGCCCCCCCGGGACAGGGGGAGAAAAACTGTTTTTT; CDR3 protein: CACPPGTGGEKLFF
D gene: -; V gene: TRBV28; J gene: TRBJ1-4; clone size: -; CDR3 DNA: TGTGCCAGCAGTATGGGGGGGGCTAATGAAAAACTGTTTTTT; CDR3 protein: CASSMGGANEKLFF
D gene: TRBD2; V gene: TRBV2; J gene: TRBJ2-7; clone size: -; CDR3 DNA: TGTGCCAGCAGTGAACCGTCGGGAGGGCCCTCCTACGAGCAGTACTTC; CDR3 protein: CASSEPSGGPSYEQYF
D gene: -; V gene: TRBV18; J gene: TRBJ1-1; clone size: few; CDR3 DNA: TGTGCCAGCTCACCAATAAATAAAGGACAGCTGAACACTGAAGCTTTCTTT; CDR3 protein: CASSPINKGQLNTEAFF
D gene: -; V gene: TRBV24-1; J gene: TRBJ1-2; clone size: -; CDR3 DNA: TGTGCCACCGACGACGGAGGGTATGGCTACACCTTC; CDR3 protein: CATDDGGYGYTF
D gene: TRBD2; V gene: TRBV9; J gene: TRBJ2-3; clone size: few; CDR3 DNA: TGTGCCAGCAGCGTCGGGCTAGCGGCCACAGATACGCAGTATTTT; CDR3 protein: CASSVGLAATDTQYF
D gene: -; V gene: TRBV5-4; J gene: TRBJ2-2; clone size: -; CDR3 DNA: TGTGCCAGCAGCTTGAGCAGGGAACGGACCGGGGAGCTGTTTTTT; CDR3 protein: CASSLSRERTGELFF
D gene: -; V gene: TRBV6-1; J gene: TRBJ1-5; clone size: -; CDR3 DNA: TGTGCCAGCAGTGCCCGCTCCCGGGATAGCAATCAGCCCCAGCATTTT; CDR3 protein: CASSARSRDSNQPQHF
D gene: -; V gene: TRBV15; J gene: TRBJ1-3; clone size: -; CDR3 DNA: TGTGCCACCAGCACGAACCTCGGCACCATATATTTT; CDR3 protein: CATSTNLGTIYF